This entry lists 8 T cell receptor beta chains sequenced from one sample in a study of shared clonotypes between healthy human individuals. Measured with immunoSEQ multiplex PCR; TCRdb has only the in-frame clones, and not every one. The table shows just over 2,000,000 clones, with around 95% occurring only once. Material: naive CD4+ T cells sorted from blood. Sample subset: CD45RA+ positively selected. The receptors were gathered from a man between 18 and 29 years old in good health.

The gene calls are TRBV7-8 and TRBJ1-2; D is uncertain. Germline V gives CDR1 SGHVS, CDR2 FQNEAQ. V was clipped by 1 base and J by 6 bases, with 9 bases between them. This CDR3 comprises 13 residues. The CDR3 is CASSLGGQHGYTF. In nucleotides, the CDR3 is TGTGCCAGCAGCTTAGGTGGTCAGCATGGCTACACCTTC.

The V gene is TRBV6-5, the J gene TRBJ1-1; no reliable D call. The CDR3 runs to 14 residues. The germline V and J ends were trimmed by 5 bases and 4 bases, with 14 bases remaining between them. The germline V gene encodes CDR1 MNHEY and CDR2 SVGAGI. The CDR3 sequence: CASSVGRGGTEAFF. Here the CDR3 DNA reads TGTGCCAGCAGTGTCGGTCGGGGAGGCACTGAAGCTTTCTTT.

The chain has TRBV30 and TRBJ1-4, with 9 bases identical to TRBD1. The CDR3 has 15 amino acids. V shed 0 bases, J shed 8 bases, and the junction held 7 bases outside the gene matches. Germline V gene sequence: CDR1 GTSNPN, CDR2 SVGIG (reference sequence). The CDR3 DNA reads as TGTGCCTGGAGTGTACCTGGGACAGGGAACGAAAAACTGTTTTTT. It yields the protein CAWSVPGTGNEKLFF.

V is TRBV6-5 and J is TRBJ1-1, with D unresolved. The CDR3 has 14 residues. Germline-derived CDR1 and CDR2 are MNHEY and SVGAGI. V was cut by 2 bases and J by 4 bases, with 11 bases left in between. The CDR3 is CASSYVLEGTEAFF. The CDR3 DNA reads TGTGCCAGCAGTTACGTTTTGGAGGGCACTGAAGCTTTCTTT.

The CDR3 DNA reads as TGTGCCAGCAGTGTGGTCGACAGGTCCGCGGCTGGAAACACCATATATTTT. Encoded protein: CASSVVDRSAAGNTIYF. The J gene is TRBJ1-3, the V gene TRBV6-1; D is perhaps TRBD1 (6 bases). V was shortened by 4 bases and J by 2 bases, with 18 bases between the two germline ends. Germline CDR1 reads MNHNS; CDR2 reads SASEGT. The CDR3 contains 17 residues.

In this sample, this clone turned up once. The chain recombines TRBV4-2 with TRBJ2-1, with a tentative D call TRBD1 (5 bases). V lost 3 bases to trimming and J lost 4 bases, with 19 bases between them. CDR3 length: 17 residues. Germline-derived CDR1 and CDR2 are LGHNA and YNFKEQ. CDR3 sequence reads: CASSHEPLGQTYNEQFF. The CDR3 DNA reads TGTGCCAGCAGCCATGAGCCGTTGGGGCAGACATACAATGAGCAGTTCTTC.

Turning to this clone: Other DNA variants within this sample encode the same CDR3. This chain joins TRBV2 and TRBJ1-5; D gene uncertain. There are 13 residues in the CDR3. V gave up 4 bases and J gave up 2 bases, with 6 bases separating them. In germline, CDR1 is SNHLY, CDR2 FYNNEI. In nucleotides, the CDR3 is TGTGCCAGCAGTGGATGGGGCAATCAGCCCCAGCATTTT. Its protein is CASSGWGNQPQHF. Combining the CDR3 with reference TRBV2 and TRBJ1-5 gives the whole variable domain EPEVTQTPSHQVTQMGQEVILRCVPISNHLYFYWYRQILGQKVEFLVSFYNNEISEKSEIFDDQFSVERPDGSNFTLKIRSTKLEDSAMYFCASSGWGNQPQHFGDGTRLSIL.

Details on this clone: The same CDR3 is also encoded by other DNA sequences in this sample. This sequence joins TRBV7-2 and TRBJ1-1; 7 nucleotides match TRBD1. CDR3 length equals 14 residues. CDR1 SGHTA and CDR2 FQGNSA come from the germline V gene. The J segment lost 1 base and the V segment lost 6 bases, leaving 5 bases of the junction unmatched. DNA for the CDR3: TGTGCCAGCAGTCGGGACAGCACGAACACTGAAGCTTTCTTT. Translated: CASSRDSTNTEAFF.